This T cell receptor beta chain is drawn from a study of blood T cell repertoires in COVID-19. Profiling relied on immunoSEQ multiplex PCR, and the TCRdb table lists in-frame clones only, not all of them. Altogether 100,000 or so clones are present, roughly 79% being singletons, with the ten largest covering around a third. The CDR3 runs to 16 residues. V lost 0 bases, J lost 3 bases, and 5 bases stayed unmatched. In germline, CDR1 is SGHRS, CDR2 YFSETQ. The TCR was taken from a man aged 65 to 85 with active or convalescent COVID-19. V is TRBV5-1 and J is TRBJ2-2, with TRBD1 matching 7 bases. The sequenced sample consisted of peripheral blood. Here the CDR3 reads CASSLAVGTDTGELFF. The CDR3 coding sequence is TGCGCCAGCAGCTTGGCCGTAGGGACAGACACCGGGGAGCTGTTTTTT.